These 5 T cell receptor beta chains came from one sample sequenced in a study of blood T cell repertoires in COVID-19. Here immunoSEQ multiplex PCR was the method, and the copy in TCRdb shows in-frame clones only, minus some. The repertoire holds about 140,000 clones, with 88% as singletons. The sample comprised peripheral blood. Source of these receptors: a human donor with COVID-19, enrolled during active disease. The donor label of this sample is uncertain.

The chain recombines TRBV13 with TRBJ1-1; D may be TRBD1 (5 bases). Germline V gene lookup returns CDR1 PRHDT and CDR2 FYEKMQ (reference sequence). The CDR3 totals 15 residues. Deletions cut 0 bases from V and 4 bases from J, with 12 bases between. The CDR3, as DNA: TGTGCCAGCAGCTTAGGGGCGAGGGGAGGCACTGAAGCTTTCTTT. It is translated as CASSLGARGGTEAFF.

The V and J genes are TRBV30 and TRBJ1-1; no clear D gene. There are 16 residues in the CDR3. Looked up from germline, CDR1 is GTSNPN and CDR2 is SVGIG (reference sequence). Trimming pared 5 bases from V and 4 bases from J, leaving 23 bases between. CDR3 bases: TGTGCCTGGGCCCCAACCACTGGCGGGTGGGCCACTGAAGCTTTCTTT. Translating gives CAWAPTTGGWATEAFF.

Regarding this clone: The same CDR3 arises from other DNA sequences in this sample as well. The rearrangement links TRBV19 to TRBJ2-1; 8 bases fit TRBD1. Germline V gene lookup returns CDR1 LNHDA and CDR2 SQIVND (reference sequence). This CDR3 is 15 amino acids long. With 3 bases clipped from V and 1 base from J, the junction kept 2 bases outside the gene matches. CDR3 bases: TGTGCCAGTAGTATCACAGGGGGTTCCTACAATGAGCAGTTCTTC. This gives the protein CASSITGGSYNEQFF. Complete variable domain (other parts from reference TRBV19 and TRBJ2-1): DGGITQSPKYLFRKEGQNVTLSCEQNLNHDAMYWYRQDPGQGLRLIYYSQIVNDFQKGDIAEGYSVSREKKESFPLTVTSAQKNPTAFYLCASSITGGSYNEQFFGPGTRLTVL.

V usage is TRBV2 and J usage is TRBJ1-4; 7 nucleotides align to TRBD1. Germline V lookup: CDR1 SNHLY, CDR2 FYNNEI. The CDR3 loop spans 13 amino acids. V shed 8 bases and J 8 bases; nucleotides not matched to a gene: 8. The CDR3 bases are TGTGCCAGCGCGGTAGGGGGCGTCGAAAAACTGTTTTTT. It specifies CASAVGGVEKLFF.

The rearrangement joins TRBV2 to TRBJ1-3; tentative D call: TRBD1 (5 bases). Germline CDR1 is SNHLY and CDR2 is FYNNEI. This CDR3 is built from 16 residues. Trimming pared 8 bases from V and 4 bases from J, leaving 21 bases between. The CDR3 DNA is TGTGCCAGCTACGGGGGTTCGGGGCTAGTAGGAAACACCATATATTTT. Translation: CASYGGSGLVGNTIYF.